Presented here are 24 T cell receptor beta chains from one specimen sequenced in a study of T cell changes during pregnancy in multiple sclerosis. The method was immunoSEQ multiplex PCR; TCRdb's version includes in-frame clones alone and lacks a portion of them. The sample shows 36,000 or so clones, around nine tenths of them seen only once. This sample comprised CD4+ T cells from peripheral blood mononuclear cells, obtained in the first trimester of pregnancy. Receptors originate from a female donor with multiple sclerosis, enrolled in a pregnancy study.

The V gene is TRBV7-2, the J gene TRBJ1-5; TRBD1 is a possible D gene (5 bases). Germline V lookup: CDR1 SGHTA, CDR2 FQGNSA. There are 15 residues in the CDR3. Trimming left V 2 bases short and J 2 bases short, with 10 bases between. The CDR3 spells CASSLYQGGNQPQHF. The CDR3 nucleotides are TGTGCCAGCAGCTTATACCAGGGTGGCAATCAGCCCCAGCATTTT.

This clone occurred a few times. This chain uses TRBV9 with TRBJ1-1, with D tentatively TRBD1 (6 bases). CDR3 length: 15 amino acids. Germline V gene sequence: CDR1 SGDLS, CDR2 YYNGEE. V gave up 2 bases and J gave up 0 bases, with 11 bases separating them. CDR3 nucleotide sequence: TGTGCCAGCAGCGTTTTGGACAGCATGAACACTGAAGCTTTCTTT. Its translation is CASSVLDSMNTEAFF.

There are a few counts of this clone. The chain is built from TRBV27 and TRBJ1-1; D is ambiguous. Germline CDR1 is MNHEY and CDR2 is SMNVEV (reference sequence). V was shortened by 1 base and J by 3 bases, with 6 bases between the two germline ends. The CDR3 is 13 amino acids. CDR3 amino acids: CASSLFSDTEAFF. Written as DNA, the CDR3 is TGTGCCAGCAGTTTATTCTCGGACACTGAAGCTTTCTTT.

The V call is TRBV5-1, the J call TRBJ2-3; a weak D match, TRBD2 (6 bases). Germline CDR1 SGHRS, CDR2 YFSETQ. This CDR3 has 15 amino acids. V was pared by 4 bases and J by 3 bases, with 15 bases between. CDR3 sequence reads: CASSLGLALTDTQYF. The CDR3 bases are TGCGCCAGCAGCCTAGGGCTAGCGTTAACAGATACGCAGTATTTT. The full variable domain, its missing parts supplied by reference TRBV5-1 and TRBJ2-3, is KAGVTQTPRYLIKTRGQQVTLSCSPISGHRSVSWYQQTPGQGLQFLFEYFSETQRNKGNFPGRFSGRQFSNSRSEMNVSTLELGDSALYLCASSLGLALTDTQYFGPGTRLTVL.

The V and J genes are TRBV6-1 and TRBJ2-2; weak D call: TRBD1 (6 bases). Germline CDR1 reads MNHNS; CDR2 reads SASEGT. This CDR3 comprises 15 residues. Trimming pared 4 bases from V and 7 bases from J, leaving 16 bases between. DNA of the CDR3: TGTGCCAGCAGTGCCCTAACAGGGTTAGGCGGGGAGCTGTTTTTT. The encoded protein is CASSALTGLGGELFF.

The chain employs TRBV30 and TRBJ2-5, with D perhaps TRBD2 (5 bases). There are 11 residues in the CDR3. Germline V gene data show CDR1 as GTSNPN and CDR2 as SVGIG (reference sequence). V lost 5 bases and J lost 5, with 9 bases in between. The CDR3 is CAWVRGETQYF. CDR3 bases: TGTGCCTGGGTGAGAGGGGAGACCCAGTACTTC.

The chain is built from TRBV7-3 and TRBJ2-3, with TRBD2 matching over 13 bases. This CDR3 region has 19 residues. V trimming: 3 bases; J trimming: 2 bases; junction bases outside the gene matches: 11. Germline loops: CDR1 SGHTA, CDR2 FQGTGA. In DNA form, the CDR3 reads TGTGCCAGCAGCTTTCCACGGACTAGCGGGGGCGGATTCACAGATACGCAGTATTTT. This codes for CASSFPRTSGGGFTDTQYF.

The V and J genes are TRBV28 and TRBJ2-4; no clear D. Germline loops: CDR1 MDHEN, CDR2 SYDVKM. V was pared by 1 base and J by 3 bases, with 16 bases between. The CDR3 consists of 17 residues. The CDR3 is CASSLLLRPGGKNIQYF. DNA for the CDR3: TGTGCCAGCAGTTTATTGTTGCGGCCTGGTGGCAAAAACATTCAGTACTTC.

DNA for the CDR3: TGTGCCAGCGGACCCCAAGCGGGAAGCACAGATACGCAGTATTTT. Protein sequence: CASGPQAGSTDTQYF. The chain combines TRBV9 with TRBJ2-3, with 7 bases matching TRBD2. This CDR3 has 15 amino acids. CDR1 is SGDLS, CDR2 YYNGEE, per germline. V was clipped by 7 bases and J by 0 bases; unmatched bases: 8. The full variable domain, completed using reference TRBV9 and TRBJ2-3, is DSGVTQTPKHLITATGQRVTLRCSPRSGDLSVYWYQQSLDQGLQFLIQYYNGEERAKGNILERFSAQQFPDLHSELNLSSLELGDSALYFCASGPQAGSTDTQYFGPGTRLTVL.

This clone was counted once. The CDR3 bases are TGTGCCAGCGGGTCCCCGGGACAGGGCCCATACGAGCAGTACTTC. Translation gives CASGSPGQGPYEQYF. The gene calls are TRBV6-5 and TRBJ2-7; 9 bases line up with TRBD1. This CDR3 has 15 residues. CDR1 is MNHEY, CDR2 SVGAGI, per germline. J gave up 4 bases and V 8 bases, and 12 bases lay outside the gene matches.

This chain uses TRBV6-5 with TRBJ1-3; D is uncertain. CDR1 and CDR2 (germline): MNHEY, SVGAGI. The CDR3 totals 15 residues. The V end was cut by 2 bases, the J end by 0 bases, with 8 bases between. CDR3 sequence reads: CASSYTRTSGNTIYF. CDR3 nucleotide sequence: TGTGCCAGCAGTTACACCAGAACCTCTGGAAACACCATATATTTT.

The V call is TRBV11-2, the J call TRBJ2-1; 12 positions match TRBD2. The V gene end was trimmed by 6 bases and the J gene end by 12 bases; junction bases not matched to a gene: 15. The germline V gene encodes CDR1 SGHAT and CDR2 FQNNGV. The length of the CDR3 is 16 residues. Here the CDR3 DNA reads TGTGCCAGCAGGCGTACCGGGACTAGCGGGCTGGGGTCGCAGTTCTTC. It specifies CASRRTGTSGLGSQFF.

This chain's CDR3 is CASSQPGQSIGYTF. In nucleotides, the CDR3 is TGCGCCAGCAGCCAACCCGGACAGAGTATTGGCTACACCTTC. The V call is TRBV4-1, the J call TRBJ1-2, with D possibly matching TRBD1 (6 bases). Trimming removed 2 bases from V and 7 bases from J, with 14 bases in between. The CDR3 spans 14 residues. CDR1 is MGHRA, CDR2 YSYEKL, per germline.

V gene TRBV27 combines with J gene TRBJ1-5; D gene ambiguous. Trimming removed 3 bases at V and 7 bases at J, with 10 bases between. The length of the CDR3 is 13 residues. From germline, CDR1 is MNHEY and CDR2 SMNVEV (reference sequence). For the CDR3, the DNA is TGTGCCAGCAGTTTGAGGGCCAGCCAGCCCCAGCATTTT. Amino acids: CASSLRASQPQHF.

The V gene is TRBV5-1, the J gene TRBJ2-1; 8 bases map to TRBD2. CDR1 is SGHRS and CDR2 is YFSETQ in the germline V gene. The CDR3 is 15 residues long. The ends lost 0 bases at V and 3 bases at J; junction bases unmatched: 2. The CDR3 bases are TGCGCCAGCAGCTTGGTGACTAGCGACTACAATGAGCAGTTCTTC. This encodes CASSLVTSDYNEQFF. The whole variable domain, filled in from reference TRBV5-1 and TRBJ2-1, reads KAGVTQTPRYLIKTRGQQVTLSCSPISGHRSVSWYQQTPGQGLQFLFEYFSETQRNKGNFPGRFSGRQFSNSRSEMNVSTLELGDSALYLCASSLVTSDYNEQFFGPGTRLTVL.

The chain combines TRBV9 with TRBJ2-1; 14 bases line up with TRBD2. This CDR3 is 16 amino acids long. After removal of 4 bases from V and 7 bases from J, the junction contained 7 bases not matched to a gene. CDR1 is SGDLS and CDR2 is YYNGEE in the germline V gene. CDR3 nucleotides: TGTGCCAGCAGCCCCGGGACTAGCGGGAGTAAAAATGAGCAGTTCTTC. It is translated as CASSPGTSGSKNEQFF.

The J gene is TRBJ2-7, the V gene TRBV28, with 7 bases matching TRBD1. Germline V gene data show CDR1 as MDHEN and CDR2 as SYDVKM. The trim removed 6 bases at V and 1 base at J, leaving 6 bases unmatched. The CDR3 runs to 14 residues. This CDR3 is CASSDLGQSYEQYF. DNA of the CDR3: TGTGCCAGCAGCGACCTGGGACAGTCCTACGAGCAGTACTTC.

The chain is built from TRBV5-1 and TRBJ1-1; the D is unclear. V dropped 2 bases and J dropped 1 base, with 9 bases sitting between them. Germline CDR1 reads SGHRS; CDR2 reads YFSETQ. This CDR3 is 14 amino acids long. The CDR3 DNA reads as TGCGCCAGCAGCTTCTCACCAGGGAACACTGAAGCTTTCTTT. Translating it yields CASSFSPGNTEAFF.

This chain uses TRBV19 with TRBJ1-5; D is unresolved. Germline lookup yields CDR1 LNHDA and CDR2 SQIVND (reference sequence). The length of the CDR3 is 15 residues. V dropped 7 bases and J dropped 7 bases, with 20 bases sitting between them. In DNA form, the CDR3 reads TGTGCCAGTACCCCCGGAGATCGACCGAGACAGCCCCAGCATTTT. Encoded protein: CASTPGDRPRQPQHF.

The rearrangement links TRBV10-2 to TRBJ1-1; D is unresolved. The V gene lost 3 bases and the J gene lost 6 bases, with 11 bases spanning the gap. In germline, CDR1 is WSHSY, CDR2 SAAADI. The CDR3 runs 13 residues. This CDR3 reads CASSELRAAEAFF. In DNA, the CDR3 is TGCGCCAGCAGTGAATTGAGGGCTGCTGAAGCTTTCTTT.

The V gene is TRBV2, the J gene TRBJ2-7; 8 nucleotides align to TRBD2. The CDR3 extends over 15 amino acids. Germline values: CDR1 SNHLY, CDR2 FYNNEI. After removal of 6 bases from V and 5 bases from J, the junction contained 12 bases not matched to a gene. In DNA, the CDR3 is TGTGCCAGCAGCCGCTTCGGGAGGGAACAGAACGAGCAGTACTTC. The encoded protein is CASSRFGREQNEQYF. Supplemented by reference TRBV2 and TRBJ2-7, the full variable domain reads EPEVTQTPSHQVTQMGQEVILRCVPISNHLYFYWYRQILGQKVEFLVSFYNNEISEKSEIFDDQFSVERPDGSNFTLKIRSTKLEDSAMYFCASSRFGREQNEQYFGPGTRLTVT.

The CDR3 region has the DNA TGTGCCAGTAGTCCACAGGGGAGAGACTATGGCTACACCTTC. The encoded protein is CASSPQGRDYGYTF. The rearrangement joins TRBV19 to TRBJ1-2; 7 nucleotides line up with TRBD1. V dropped 5 bases and J dropped 3; count of bases not matched to a gene: 6. The CDR3 length is 14 residues. CDR1 is LNHDA, CDR2 SQIVND, per germline (reference sequence).

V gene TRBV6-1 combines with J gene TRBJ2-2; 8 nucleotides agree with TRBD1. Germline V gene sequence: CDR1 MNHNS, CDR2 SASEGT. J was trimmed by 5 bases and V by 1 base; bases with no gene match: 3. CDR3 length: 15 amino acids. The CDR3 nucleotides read TGTGCCAGCAGTGAAGGACAGGGGTGGACCGGGGAGCTGTTTTTT. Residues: CASSEGQGWTGELFF.

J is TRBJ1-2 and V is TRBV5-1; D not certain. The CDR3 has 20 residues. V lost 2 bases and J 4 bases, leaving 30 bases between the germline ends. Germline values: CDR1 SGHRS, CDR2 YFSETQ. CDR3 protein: CASSFSIRAGEGLRSYGYTF. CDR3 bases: TGCGCCAGCAGCTTTTCTATACGGGCGGGAGAAGGTCTACGGAGCTATGGCTACACCTTC.